These 5 T cell receptor beta chains were all obtained from the same sample, sequenced in a study of OX40 agonist ivuxolimab in advanced cancers. Method: immunoSEQ multiplex PCR; TCRdb's copy keeps in-frame clones and lacks some. Counted here are 55,000 to 80,000 clones, 92% occurring once; the ten biggest clones make up 0.62%. Sequenced here: CD4+ or CD8+ T cells sorted from blood, sampled in a trial of the OX40 agonist ivuxolimab. All receptors come from an adult with an advanced solid tumor such as melanoma, head and neck, liver or kidney cancer.

This chain joins TRBV11-2 and TRBJ1-2, with TRBD1 as a possible D gene (6 bases). V was trimmed by 3 bases and J by 5 bases, leaving 10 bases between them. From germline, CDR1 is SGHAT and CDR2 FQNNGV. The CDR3 is 13 residues long. The DNA of the CDR3 is TGTGCCAGCAGCTTGACAGGAGAGTATGGCTACACCTTC. The encoded protein is CASSLTGEYGYTF.

The chain has TRBV9 and TRBJ1-1; D is uncertain. Germline CDR1 is SGDLS and CDR2 is YYNGEE. Trimming shortened V by 4 bases and J by 3 bases, and 10 bases separated the two germline ends. This CDR3 comprises 13 residues. CDR3 protein: CASSPKGYTEAFF. The CDR3, as DNA: TGTGCCAGCAGCCCAAAGGGATACACTGAAGCTTTCTTT.

The chain carries TRBV11-2 and TRBJ2-3; D is undetermined. Trimming removed 5 bases from V and 3 bases from J, with 15 bases in between. Germline loops: CDR1 SGHAT, CDR2 FQNNGV. The CDR3 loop spans 15 amino acids. Here the CDR3 DNA reads TGTGCCAGCAGCCTCGACCCCGGTAGAACAGATACGCAGTATTTT. This encodes CASSLDPGRTDTQYF. Supplemented by reference TRBV11-2 and TRBJ2-3, the full variable domain reads EAGVAQSPRYKIIEKRQSVAFWCNPISGHATLYWYQQILGQGPKLLIQFQNNGVVDDSQLPKDRFSAERLKGVDSTLKIQPAKLEDSAVYLCASSLDPGRTDTQYFGPGTRLTVL.

In this sample, this clone turned up a few times. V and J are TRBV5-1 and TRBJ1-6; D is unresolved. The germline V gene encodes CDR1 SGHRS and CDR2 YFSETQ. V was clipped by 4 bases and J by 14 bases, with 19 bases between them. The CDR3 totals 14 residues. The CDR3 DNA reads as TGCGCCAGCAGCGCCATGGCTGGTGGCGTGGCCCTCCACTTT. Amino acids: CASSAMAGGVALHF.

J is TRBJ2-1 and V is TRBV30; a weak D match, TRBD1 (6 bases). Germline V gene data show CDR1 as GTSNPN and CDR2 as SVGIG (reference sequence). The CDR3 spans 15 residues. Between the trimmed V and J ends, which lost 4 bases and 4 bases, there was a span of 17 bases. The CDR3 sequence: CAWMDRQDLYNEQFF. The CDR3, as DNA: TGTGCCTGGATGGATCGACAGGACTTATACAATGAGCAGTTCTTC.